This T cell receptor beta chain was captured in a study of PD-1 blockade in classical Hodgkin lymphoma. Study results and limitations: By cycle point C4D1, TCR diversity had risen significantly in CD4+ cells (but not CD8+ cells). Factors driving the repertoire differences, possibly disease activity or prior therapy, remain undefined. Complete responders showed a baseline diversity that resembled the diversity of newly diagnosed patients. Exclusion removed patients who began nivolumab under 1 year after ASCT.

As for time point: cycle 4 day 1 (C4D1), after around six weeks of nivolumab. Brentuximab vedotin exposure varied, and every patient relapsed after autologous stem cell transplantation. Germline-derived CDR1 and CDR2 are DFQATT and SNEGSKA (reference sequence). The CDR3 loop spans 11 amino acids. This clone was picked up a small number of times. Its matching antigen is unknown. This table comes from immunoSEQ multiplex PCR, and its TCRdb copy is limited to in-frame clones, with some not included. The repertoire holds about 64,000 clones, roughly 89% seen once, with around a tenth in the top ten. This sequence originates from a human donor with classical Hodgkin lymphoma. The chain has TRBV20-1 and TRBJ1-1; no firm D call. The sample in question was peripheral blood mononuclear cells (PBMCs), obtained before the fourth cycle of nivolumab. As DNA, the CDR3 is TGCAGCGCTGGTTGGGGCACTGAAGCTTTCTTT. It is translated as CSAGWGTEAFF.